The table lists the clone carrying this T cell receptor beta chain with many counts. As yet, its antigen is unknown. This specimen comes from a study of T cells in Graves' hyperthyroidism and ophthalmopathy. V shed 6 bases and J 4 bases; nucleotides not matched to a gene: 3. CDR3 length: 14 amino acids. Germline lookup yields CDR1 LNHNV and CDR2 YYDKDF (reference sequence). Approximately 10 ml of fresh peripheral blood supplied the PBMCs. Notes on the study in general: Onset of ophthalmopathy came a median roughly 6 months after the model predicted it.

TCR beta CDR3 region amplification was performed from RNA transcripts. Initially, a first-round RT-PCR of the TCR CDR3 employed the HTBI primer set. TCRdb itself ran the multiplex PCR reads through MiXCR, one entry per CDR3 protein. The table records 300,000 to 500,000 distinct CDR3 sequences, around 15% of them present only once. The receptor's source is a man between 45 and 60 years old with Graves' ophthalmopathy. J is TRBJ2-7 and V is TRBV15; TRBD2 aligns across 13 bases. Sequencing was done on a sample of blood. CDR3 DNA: TGTGCCACCAGTCGGACTAGCGGGAGATACGAGCAGTACTTC. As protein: CATSRTSGRYEQYF.